This T cell receptor beta chain originates from a study of cytotoxic CD8 clonotypes in ibrutinib-treated CLL. Overall study context: Investigators reported roughly 25 partial and 2 complete responses; after median roughly 63 months, about 15 patients remained remitted and about 12 progressed.

The V gene end was trimmed by 1 base and the J gene end by 4 bases; junction bases not matched to a gene: 3. The germline V gene encodes CDR1 SGHRS and CDR2 YFSETQ. There are 14 residues in the CDR3. Investigators sought sequencing depths of between 1 in 200,000 and 1 in 1 million T cells. Sequencing was performed with immunoSEQ multiplex PCR; in TCRdb, only in-frame clones are kept and a portion is missing. The sample lists about 140,000 clones; approximately 75% were seen once. This clone showed up just a few times. This specimen was PBMCs, taken after 12 months of ibrutinib treatment. The sequence was obtained from a human donor with chronic lymphocytic leukemia. The J gene is TRBJ2-7, the V gene TRBV5-1, with 9 bases matching TRBD1. CDR3 in DNA: TGCGCCAGCAGCTTGACAGGGGGCTTTTACGAGCAGTACTTC. Amino acid sequence: CASSLTGGFYEQYF.